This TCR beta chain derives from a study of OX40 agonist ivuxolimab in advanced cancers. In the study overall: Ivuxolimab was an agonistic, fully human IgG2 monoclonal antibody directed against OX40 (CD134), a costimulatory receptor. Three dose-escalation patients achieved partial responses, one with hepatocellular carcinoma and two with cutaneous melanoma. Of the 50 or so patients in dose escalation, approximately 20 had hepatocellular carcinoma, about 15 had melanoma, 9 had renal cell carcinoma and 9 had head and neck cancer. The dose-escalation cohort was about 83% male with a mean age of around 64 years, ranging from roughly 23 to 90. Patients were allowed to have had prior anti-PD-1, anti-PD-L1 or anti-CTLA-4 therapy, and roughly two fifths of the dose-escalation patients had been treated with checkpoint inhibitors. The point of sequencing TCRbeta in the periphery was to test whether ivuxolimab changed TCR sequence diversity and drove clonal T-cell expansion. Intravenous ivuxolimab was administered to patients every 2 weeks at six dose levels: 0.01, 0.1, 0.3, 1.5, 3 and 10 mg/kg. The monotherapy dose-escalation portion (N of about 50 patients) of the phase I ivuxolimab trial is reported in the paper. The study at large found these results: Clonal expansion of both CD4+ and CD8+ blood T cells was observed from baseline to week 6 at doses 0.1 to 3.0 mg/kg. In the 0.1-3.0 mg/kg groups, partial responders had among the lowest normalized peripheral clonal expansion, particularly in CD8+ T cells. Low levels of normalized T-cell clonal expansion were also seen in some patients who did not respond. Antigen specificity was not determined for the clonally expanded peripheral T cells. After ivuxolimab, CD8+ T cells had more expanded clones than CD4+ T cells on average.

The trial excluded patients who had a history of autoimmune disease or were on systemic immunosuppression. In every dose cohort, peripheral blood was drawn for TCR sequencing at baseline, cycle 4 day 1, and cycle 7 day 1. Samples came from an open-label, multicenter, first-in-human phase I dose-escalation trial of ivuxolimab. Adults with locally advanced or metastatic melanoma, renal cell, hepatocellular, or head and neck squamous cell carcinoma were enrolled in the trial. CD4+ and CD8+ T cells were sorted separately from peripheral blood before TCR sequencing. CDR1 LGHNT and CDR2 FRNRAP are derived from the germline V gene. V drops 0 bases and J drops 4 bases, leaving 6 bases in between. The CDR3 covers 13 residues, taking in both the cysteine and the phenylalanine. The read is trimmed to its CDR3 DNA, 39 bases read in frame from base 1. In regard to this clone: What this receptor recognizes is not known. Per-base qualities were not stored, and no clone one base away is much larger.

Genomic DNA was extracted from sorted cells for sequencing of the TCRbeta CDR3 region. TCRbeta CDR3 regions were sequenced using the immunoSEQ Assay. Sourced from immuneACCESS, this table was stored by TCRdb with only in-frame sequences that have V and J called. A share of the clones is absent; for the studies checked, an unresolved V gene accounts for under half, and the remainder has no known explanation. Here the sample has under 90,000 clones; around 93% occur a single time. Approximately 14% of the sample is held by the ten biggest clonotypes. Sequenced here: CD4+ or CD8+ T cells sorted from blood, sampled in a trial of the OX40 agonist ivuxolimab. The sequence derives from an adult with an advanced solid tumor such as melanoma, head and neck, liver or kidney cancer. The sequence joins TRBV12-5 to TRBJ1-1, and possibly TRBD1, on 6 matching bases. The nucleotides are TGTGCTAGTGGTTTGGTCAGGGGCACTGAAGCTTTCTTT. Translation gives CASGLVRGTEAFF.